This TCR beta chain comes out of a study of naive and memory T cell subsets. Ligated cDNA underwent four rounds of PCR with nested alpha and beta constant region primers and SP2. TCRdb redid the calling of the 5' RACE reads with MiXCR, one entry per CDR3 protein. This table has about 56,000 distinct CDR3 sequences, under 10% appearing once. A UMI-containing oligonucleotide was joined by 3' ligation to the TCR cDNA template. RNA was extracted from over 2 ml of whole blood of healthy adults. Reverse transcription used DNase-treated unsorted total RNA, aiming for 1 to 1000 ng. The TCR originated in a female donor in good health.

The DNA for the CDR3 is TGTGCCAGCAGCCCTCATTCGACTAGCTCCTACAATGAGCAGTTCTTC. It encodes CASSPHSTSSYNEQFF. The chain joins TRBV7-3 to TRBJ2-1; a weak D match, TRBD2 (6 bases). The CDR3 is made up of 16 amino acids. Trimming shortened V by 5 bases and J by 0 bases, and 14 bases separated the two germline ends. Germline assignment: CDR1 SGHTA and CDR2 FQGTGA.